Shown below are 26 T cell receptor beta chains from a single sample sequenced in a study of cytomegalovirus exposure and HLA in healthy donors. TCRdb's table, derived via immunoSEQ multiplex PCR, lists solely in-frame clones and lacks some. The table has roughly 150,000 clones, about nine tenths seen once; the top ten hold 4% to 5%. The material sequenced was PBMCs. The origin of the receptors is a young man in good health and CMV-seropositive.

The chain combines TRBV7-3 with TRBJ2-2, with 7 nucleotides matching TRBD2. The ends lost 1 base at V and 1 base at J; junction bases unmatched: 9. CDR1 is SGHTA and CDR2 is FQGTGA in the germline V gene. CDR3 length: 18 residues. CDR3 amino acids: CASSLKAGLVLNTGELFF. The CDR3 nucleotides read TGTGCCAGCAGCTTAAAAGCGGGGCTCGTTTTGAACACCGGGGAGCTGTTTTTT.

Written as DNA, the CDR3 is TGCGCCAGCAGCCAAGGTCCCCGGGGAGAAAAACTGTTTTTT. It is translated as CASSQGPRGEKLFF. The V gene is TRBV4-1, the J gene TRBJ1-4; the D is unclear. The germline V gene encodes CDR1 MGHRA and CDR2 YSYEKL. CDR3 length equals 14 residues. V lost 1 base and J lost 8, with 11 bases in between.

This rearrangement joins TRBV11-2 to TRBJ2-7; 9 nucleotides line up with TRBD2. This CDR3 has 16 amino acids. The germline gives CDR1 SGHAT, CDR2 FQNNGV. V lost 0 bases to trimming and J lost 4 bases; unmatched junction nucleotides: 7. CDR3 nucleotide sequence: TGTGCCAGCAGCTTAGATCTCCGCGGACTAGCGTACGAGCAGTACTTC. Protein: CASSLDLRGLAYEQYF.

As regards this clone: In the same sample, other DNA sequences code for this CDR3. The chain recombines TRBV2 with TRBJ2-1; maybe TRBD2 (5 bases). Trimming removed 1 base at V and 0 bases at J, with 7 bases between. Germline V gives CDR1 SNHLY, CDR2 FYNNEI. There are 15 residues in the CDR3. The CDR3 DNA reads TGTGCCAGCAGTGAAGACCGGGGCTCCTACAATGAGCAGTTCTTC. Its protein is CASSEDRGSYNEQFF.

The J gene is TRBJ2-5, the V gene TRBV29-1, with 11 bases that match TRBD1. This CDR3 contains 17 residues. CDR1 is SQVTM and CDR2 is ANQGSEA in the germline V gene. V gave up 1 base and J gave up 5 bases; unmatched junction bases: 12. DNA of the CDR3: TGCAGCGTTGAAGGACGCCCGGGGACAGGGGGGCATGAGACCCAGTACTTC. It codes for CSVEGRPGTGGHETQYF.

CDR3 sequence: CASSYSGGLGGNTIYF. In nucleotides, the CDR3 is TGTGCCAGCAGTTACTCCGGGGGGCTAGGTGGAAACACCATATATTTT. The chain links TRBV6-5 to TRBJ1-3; D might be TRBD1 (6 bases). The length of the CDR3 is 16 residues. The germline gives CDR1 MNHEY, CDR2 SVGAGI. V was pared by 0 bases and J by 3 bases, with 12 bases between.

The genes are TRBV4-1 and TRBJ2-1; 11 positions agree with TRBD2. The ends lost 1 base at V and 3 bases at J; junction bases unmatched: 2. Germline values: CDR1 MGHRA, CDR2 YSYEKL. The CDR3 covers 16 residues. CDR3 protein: CASSQVGTSGYNEQFF. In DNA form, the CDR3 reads TGCGCCAGCAGCCAAGTAGGGACTAGCGGCTACAATGAGCAGTTCTTC.

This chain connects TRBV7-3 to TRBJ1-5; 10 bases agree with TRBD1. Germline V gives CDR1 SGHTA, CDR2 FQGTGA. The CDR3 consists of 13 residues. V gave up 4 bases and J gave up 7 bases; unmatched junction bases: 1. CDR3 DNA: TGTGCCAGCAGCTCGGACAGGGGGCAGCCCCAGCATTTT. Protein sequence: CASSSDRGQPQHF.

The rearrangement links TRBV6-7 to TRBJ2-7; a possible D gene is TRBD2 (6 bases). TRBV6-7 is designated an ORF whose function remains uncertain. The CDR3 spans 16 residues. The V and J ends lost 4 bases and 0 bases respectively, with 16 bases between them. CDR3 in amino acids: CASSFSLRDPSYEQYF. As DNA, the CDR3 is TGTGCCAGCAGTTTCTCCTTGCGGGACCCCTCCTACGAGCAGTACTTC.

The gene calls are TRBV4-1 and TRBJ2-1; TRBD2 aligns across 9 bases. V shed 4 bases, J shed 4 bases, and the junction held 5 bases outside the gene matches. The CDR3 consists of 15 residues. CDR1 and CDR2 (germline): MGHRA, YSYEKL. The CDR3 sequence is CASSLRGGSYNEQFF. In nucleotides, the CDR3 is TGCGCCAGCAGCCTGCGGGGGGGATCATACAATGAGCAGTTCTTC.

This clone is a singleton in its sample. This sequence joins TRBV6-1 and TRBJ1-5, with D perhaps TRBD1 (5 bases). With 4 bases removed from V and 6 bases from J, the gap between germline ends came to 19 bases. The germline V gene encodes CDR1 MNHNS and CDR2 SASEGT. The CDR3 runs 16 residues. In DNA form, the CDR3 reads TGTGCCAGCAGTGGGGGGGTGCAGAGAGGAATTCAGCCCCAGCATTTT. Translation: CASSGGVQRGIQPQHF.

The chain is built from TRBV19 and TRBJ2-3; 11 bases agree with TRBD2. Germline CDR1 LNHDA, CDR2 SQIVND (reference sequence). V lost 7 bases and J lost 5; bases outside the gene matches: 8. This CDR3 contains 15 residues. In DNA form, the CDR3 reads TGTGCCAGTACGGTAGCGGGAGGGCCGGGAGATACGCAGTATTTT. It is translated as CASTVAGGPGDTQYF.

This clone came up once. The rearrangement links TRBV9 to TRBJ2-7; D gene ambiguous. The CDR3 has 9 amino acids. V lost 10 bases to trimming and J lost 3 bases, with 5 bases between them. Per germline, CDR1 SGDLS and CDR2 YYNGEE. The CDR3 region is CAVGYEQYF. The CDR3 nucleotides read TGTGCCGTCGGCTACGAGCAGTACTTC.

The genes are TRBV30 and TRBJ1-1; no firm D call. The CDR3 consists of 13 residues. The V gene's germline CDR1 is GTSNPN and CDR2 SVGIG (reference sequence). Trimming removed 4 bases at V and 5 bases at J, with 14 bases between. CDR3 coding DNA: TGTGCCTGGAACCGGGGTAGGGTTACTGAAGCTTTCTTT. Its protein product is CAWNRGRVTEAFF.

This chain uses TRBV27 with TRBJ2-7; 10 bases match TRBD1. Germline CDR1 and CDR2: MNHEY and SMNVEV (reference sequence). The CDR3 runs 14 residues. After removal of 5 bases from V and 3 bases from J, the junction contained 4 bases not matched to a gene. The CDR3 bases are TGTGCCAGCAGTGCCCGGACAGGGGGCTACGAGCAGTACTTC. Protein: CASSARTGGYEQYF.

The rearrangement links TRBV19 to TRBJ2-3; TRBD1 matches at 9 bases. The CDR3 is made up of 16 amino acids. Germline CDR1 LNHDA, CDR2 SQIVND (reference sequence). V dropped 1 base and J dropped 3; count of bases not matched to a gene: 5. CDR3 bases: TGTGCCAGTAGTATAGTCTCAGACAGGGGGACAGATACGCAGTATTTT. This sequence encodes CASSIVSDRGTDTQYF. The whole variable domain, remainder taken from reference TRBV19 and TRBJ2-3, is DGGITQSPKYLFRKEGQNVTLSCEQNLNHDAMYWYRQDPGQGLRLIYYSQIVNDFQKGDIAEGYSVSREKKESFPLTVTSAQKNPTAFYLCASSIVSDRGTDTQYFGPGTRLTVL.

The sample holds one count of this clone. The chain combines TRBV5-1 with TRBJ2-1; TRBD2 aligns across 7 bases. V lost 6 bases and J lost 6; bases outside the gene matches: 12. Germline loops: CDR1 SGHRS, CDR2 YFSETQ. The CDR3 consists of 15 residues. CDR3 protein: CASTQGGRQSNEQFF. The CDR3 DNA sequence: TGCGCCAGCACGCAGGGCGGGAGACAGTCCAATGAGCAGTTCTTC.

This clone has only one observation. In DNA, the CDR3 is TGTGCCATCAGTCGAACCCAGCAAGAGACCCAGTACTTC. As protein: CAISRTQQETQYF. The chain recombines TRBV10-3 with TRBJ2-5; D unresolved. V was trimmed by 5 bases and J by 2 bases, leaving 9 bases between them. CDR3 length: 13 residues. Germline CDR1 reads ENHRY; CDR2 reads SYGVKD.

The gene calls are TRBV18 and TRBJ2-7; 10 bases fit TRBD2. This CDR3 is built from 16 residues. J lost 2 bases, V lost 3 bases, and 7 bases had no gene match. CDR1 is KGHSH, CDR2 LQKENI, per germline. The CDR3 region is CASSPTAGGGTYEQYF. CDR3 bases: TGTGCCAGCTCACCCACAGCGGGAGGGGGGACCTACGAGCAGTACTTC.

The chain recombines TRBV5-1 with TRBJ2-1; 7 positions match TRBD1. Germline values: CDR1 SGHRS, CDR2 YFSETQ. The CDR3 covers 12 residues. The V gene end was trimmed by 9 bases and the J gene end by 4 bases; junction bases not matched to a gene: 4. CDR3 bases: TGCGCCACCGGGACAGATTACAATGAGCAGTTCTTC. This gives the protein CATGTDYNEQFF.

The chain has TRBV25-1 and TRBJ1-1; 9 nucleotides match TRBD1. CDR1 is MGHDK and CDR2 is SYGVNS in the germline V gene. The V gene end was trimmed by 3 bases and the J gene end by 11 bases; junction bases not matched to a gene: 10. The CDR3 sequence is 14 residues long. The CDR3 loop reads CASSESHRGRGAFF. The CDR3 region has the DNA TGTGCCAGCAGTGAGAGCCACAGGGGGCGAGGGGCTTTCTTT.

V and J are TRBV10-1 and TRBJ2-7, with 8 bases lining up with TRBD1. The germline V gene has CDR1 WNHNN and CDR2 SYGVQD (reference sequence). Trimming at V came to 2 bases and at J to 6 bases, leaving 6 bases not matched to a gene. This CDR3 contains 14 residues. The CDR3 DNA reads TGCGCCAGCAGTGAGGGCAGGGGGCGTCCCGAGCAGTACTTC. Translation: CASSEGRGRPEQYF.

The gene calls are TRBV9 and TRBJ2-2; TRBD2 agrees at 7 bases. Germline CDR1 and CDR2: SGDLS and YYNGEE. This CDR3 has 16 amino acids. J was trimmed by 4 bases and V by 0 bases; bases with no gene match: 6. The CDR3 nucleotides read TGTGCCAGCAGCGTAGACCCAGCGGGAAGCACCGGGGAGCTGTTTTTT. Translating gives CASSVDPAGSTGELFF.

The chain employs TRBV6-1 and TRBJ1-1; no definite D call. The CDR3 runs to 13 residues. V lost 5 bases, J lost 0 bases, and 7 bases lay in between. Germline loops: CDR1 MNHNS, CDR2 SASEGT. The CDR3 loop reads CASSPVLNTEAFF. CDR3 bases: TGTGCCAGCAGTCCGGTTTTGAACACTGAAGCTTTCTTT.

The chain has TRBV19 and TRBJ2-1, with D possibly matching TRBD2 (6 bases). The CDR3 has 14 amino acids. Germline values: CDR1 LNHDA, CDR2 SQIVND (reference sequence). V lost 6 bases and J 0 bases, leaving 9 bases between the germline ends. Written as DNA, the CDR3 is TGTGCCAGTAGCGGAGGGGACTCCTACAATGAGCAGTTCTTC. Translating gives CASSGGDSYNEQFF. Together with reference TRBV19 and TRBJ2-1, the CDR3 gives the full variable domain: DGGITQSPKYLFRKEGQNVTLSCEQNLNHDAMYWYRQDPGQGLRLIYYSQIVNDFQKGDIAEGYSVSREKKESFPLTVTSAQKNPTAFYLCASSGGDSYNEQFFGPGTRLTVL.

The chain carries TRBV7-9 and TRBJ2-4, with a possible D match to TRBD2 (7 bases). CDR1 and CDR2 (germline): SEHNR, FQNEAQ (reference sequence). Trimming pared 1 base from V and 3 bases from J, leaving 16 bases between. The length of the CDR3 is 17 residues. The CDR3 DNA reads TGTGCCAGCAGCTTAGTTGGGGGGGGCAATAACAAAAACATTCAGTACTTC. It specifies CASSLVGGGNNKNIQYF.